Listed below are T cell receptor beta chains from one sample, sequenced in a study of OX40 agonist ivuxolimab in advanced cancers. Sequenced by immunoSEQ multiplex PCR; TCRdb stores in-frame clones only, minus some. Of around 60,000 clones listed, under 90% are singletons. This specimen was CD4+ or CD8+ T cells sorted from blood, taken in a trial of the OX40 agonist ivuxolimab. These receptors all come from an adult with an advanced solid tumor such as melanoma, head and neck, liver or kidney cancer. CDR3s include the opening cysteine and the closing phenylalanine or tryptophan. A D gene is named only where the DNA matches it firmly. Expanded clones get a size class; other rows say once, few or many, or leave the size out.

D gene	J gene	clone size	CDR3 length	V gene	CDR3 protein	CDR3 DNA
TRBD2	TRBJ2-1	NA	16	TRBV4-1	CASSQGSSGSKNEQFF	TGCGCCAGCAGCCAAGGCTCTAGCGGGAGTAAAAATGAGCAGTTCTTC
NA	TRBJ2-5	NA	13	TRBV7-9	CASSFLAQETQYF	TGTGCCAGCAGCTTCCTTGCCCAAGAGACCCAGTACTTC
NA	TRBJ2-7	NA	14	TRBV7-3	CASSPGSASYEQYF	TGTGCCAGCAGCCCGGGCAGCGCTTCCTACGAGCAGTACTTC
NA	TRBJ2-7	NA	14	TRBV7-8	CASSLVASSYEQYF	TGTGCCAGCAGCTTAGTGGCGAGCTCCTACGAGCAGTACTTC
TRBD1	TRBJ1-4	NA	14	TRBV7-2	CASSLDRVDEKLFF	TGTGCCAGCAGCTTGGACAGGGTGGATGAAAAACTGTTTTTT
TRBD2	TRBJ2-2	NA	17	TRBV7-2	CASSSERERSLTGELFF	TGTGCCAGCAGCTCCGAGCGGGAGAGGTCTTTGACCGGGGAGCTGTTTTTT
NA	TRBJ2-7	few	16	TRBV4-1	CASSQDYARGNYEQYF	TGCGCCAGCAGCCAAGATTACGCGAGGGGAAATTACGAGCAGTACTTC
TRBD1	TRBJ2-1	NA	17	TRBV6-1	CASSVVVGTGENNEQFF	TGTGCCAGCAGTGTAGTAGTAGGGACAGGCGAGAACAATGAGCAGTTCTTC
NA	TRBJ2-3	once	14	TRBV9	CASSVGQGPDTQYF	TGTGCCAGCAGCGTAGGGCAGGGTCCAGATACGCAGTATTTT
NA	TRBJ2-7	NA	12	TRBV28	CASSLYGDEQYF	TGTGCCAGCAGTTTATACGGAGACGAGCAGTACTTC
NA	TRBJ1-4	NA	14	TRBV28	CASSPTTDNEKLFF	TGTGCCAGCAGTCCCACGACGGATAATGAAAAACTGTTTTTT
NA	TRBJ2-3	NA	15	TRBV19	CASSSPRGRTDTQYF	TGTGCCAGTAGTTCCCCAAGGGGAAGGACAGATACGCAGTATTTT
NA	TRBJ2-7	NA	14	TRBV7-2	CASSLLPRDDEQYF	TGTGCCAGCAGCCTACTACCAAGGGACGACGAGCAGTACTTC
NA	TRBJ2-7	NA	14	TRBV6-6	CASSRDRSSYEQYF	TGTGCCAGCAGCCGTGACAGGAGCTCCTACGAGCAGTACTTC
TRBD2	TRBJ2-2	once	14	TRBV19	CASSLRRGIGELFF	TGTGCCAGTAGTCTCCGGCGGGGGATCGGGGAGCTGTTTTTT
NA	TRBJ2-7	NA	15	TRBV4-1	CASSHQWTGSYEQYF	TGCGCCAGCAGCCATCAATGGACTGGCTCCTACGAGCAGTACTTC
NA	TRBJ1-6	NA	18	TRBV6-4	CASPSDPFLSSYNSPLHF	TGTGCCAGTCCCAGTGACCCATTTTTGAGCTCCTATAATTCACCCCTCCACTTT
NA	TRBJ1-1	NA	13	TRBV27	CASSPRGNTEAFF	TGTGCCAGCAGTCCCAGGGGGAACACTGAAGCTTTCTTT
NA	TRBJ1-5	NA	14	TRBV4-1	CASSQGPSNQPQHF	TGCGCCAGCAGCCAGGGACCAAGCAATCAGCCCCAGCATTTT
TRBD2	TRBJ2-2	NA	17	TRBV13	CASSVRTSGSSVGELFF	TGTGCCAGCAGCGTACGGACTAGCGGGAGCAGCGTCGGGGAGCTGTTTTTT
TRBD1	TRBJ2-3	NA	15	TRBV11-1	CASSRQGTRADTQYF	TGTGCCAGCAGCAGACAGGGCACGAGGGCAGATACGCAGTATTTT
NA	TRBJ2-7	NA	14	TRBV30	CAWSVPPQVYEQYF	TGTGCCTGGAGTGTACCCCCACAGGTCTACGAGCAGTACTTC
TRBD1	TRBJ1-5	NA	14	TRBV5-5	CASSSTGNNQPQHF	TGTGCCAGCAGCTCGACAGGGAACAATCAGCCCCAGCATTTT
NA	TRBJ2-3	NA	16	TRBV5-1	CASSSGAGFGTDTQYF	TGCGCCAGCAGCTCGGGGGCGGGATTTGGCACAGATACGCAGTATTTT
TRBD2	TRBJ2-1	NA	13	TRBV2	CASTSGGGNEQFF	TGTGCCAGCACTAGCGGGGGTGGGAATGAGCAGTTCTTC
NA	TRBJ1-1	NA	11	TRBV7-9	CASSQQVEAFF	TGTGCCAGCAGCCAACAAGTCGAAGCTTTCTTT
NA	TRBJ1-3	NA	14	TRBV9	CASSPQIAGNTIYF	TGTGCCAGCAGCCCCCAGATAGCTGGAAACACCATATATTTT
NA	TRBJ2-7	NA	13	TRBV5-5	CASSSSGTYEQYF	TGTGCCAGCAGCTCGTCGGGAACCTACGAGCAGTACTTC
TRBD2	TRBJ2-3	NA	15	TRBV27	CASSSLAGPTDTQYF	TGTGCCAGCAGTTCTCTAGCGGGGCCCACAGATACGCAGTATTTT
NA	TRBJ2-1	NA	17	TRBV4-2	CASSPLPGAPGGNEQFF	TGTGCCAGCAGCCCGCTCCCCGGGGCCCCAGGAGGGAATGAGCAGTTCTTC
NA	TRBJ1-6	NA	14	TRBV5-1	CASSPGDGNSPLHF	TGCGCCAGCAGCCCGGGGGATGGGAATTCACCCCTCCACTTT
NA	TRBJ1-1	NA	14	TRBV6-1	CASNPRAANTEAFF	TGTGCCAGCAACCCGAGGGCAGCCAACACTGAAGCTTTCTTT
TRBD1	TRBJ2-1	once	16	TRBV9	CASSVGGQGSYNEQFF	TGTGCCAGCAGCGTAGGGGGACAGGGATCCTACAATGAGCAGTTCTTC
TRBD1	TRBJ1-5	NA	12	TRBV27	CASKGQDQPQHF	TGTGCCAGCAAAGGACAGGATCAGCCCCAGCATTTT
TRBD1	TRBJ1-1	NA	14	TRBV14	CASSLTGGWSEAFF	TGTGCCAGCAGTCTTACAGGGGGTTGGTCCGAAGCTTTCTTT
NA	TRBJ1-2	once	14	TRBV28	CASSSGPSSYGYTF	TGTGCCAGCAGTTCCGGGCCGTCCTCCTATGGCTACACCTTC
TRBD1	TRBJ1-5	NA	16	TRBV6-1	CASSGTGAYSNQPQHF	TGTGCCAGCAGTGGCACAGGGGCGTATAGCAATCAGCCCCAGCATTTT
NA	TRBJ1-2	NA	13	TRBV6-1	CAIQDSTNYGYTF	TGTGCCATCCAGGACAGCACTAACTATGGCTACACCTTC
TRBD2	TRBJ2-2	NA	14	TRBV6-5	CASSSERGTGELFF	TGTGCCAGCAGTTCGGAGCGGGGGACCGGGGAGCTGTTTTTT
NA	TRBJ1-1	NA	13	TRBV6-1	CASSDTANTEAFF	TGTGCCAGCAGTGACACAGCGAACACTGAAGCTTTCTTT
TRBD2	TRBJ2-7	once	17	TRBV23-1	CASSQSFGGSLTYEQYF	TGCGCCAGCAGTCAATCCTTCGGGGGGAGTTTGACCTACGAGCAGTACTTC
TRBD1	TRBJ2-5	once	14	TRBV10-3	CAIRGDRAEETQYF	TGTGCCATCAGGGGGGACAGGGCGGAGGAGACCCAGTACTTC
NA	TRBJ2-1	NA	13	TRBV7-3	CASSFPGYNEQFF	TGTGCCAGCAGCTTTCCCGGGTACAATGAGCAGTTCTTC
NA	TRBJ1-3	NA	15	TRBV5-1	CASSFGGQPGNTIYF	TGCGCCAGCAGCTTTGGGGGCCAACCTGGAAACACCATATATTTT
TRBD1	TRBJ2-5	NA	13	TRBV5-1	CASSLQGRETQYF	TGCGCCAGCAGCTTACAGGGGCGGGAGACCCAGTACTTC